The source of this T cell receptor beta chain is a study of human T cells and chemical hapten exposure (dated by TCRdb to about 2021). Broadly, across the study: For sensitization, 2% DPC in acetone was applied to an approximately 2 cm by approximately 2 cm area of upper inner arm skin. The patient cohort, mostly female, included alopecia areata with under or over 50% scalp involvement, alopecia totalis and alopecia universalis. Patch testing was performed on the upper back with Finn chambers containing 0.01% DPC, and the patch tests were scored after 6 days according to International Contact Dermatitis Research Group standards. Patient blood was sampled pre-sensitization (week 0) and at 2, 6 and about 24 weeks after DPC sensitization. Libraries were pooled for sequencing, and per-sample TCR yields varied mainly because of small differences in library volumes within the pool. In alopecia patients, the study followed how the peripheral blood TCR repertoire changed in vivo over primary and secondary sensitization to diphenylcyclopropenone (DPC), a hapten. Weekly therapeutic DPC doses were additionally applied to the scalp of patients throughout the roughly 25-week study period. Blood for TCR sequencing was provided by twenty-nine alopecia patients at one to four time points (pre-sensitization, 2, 6 and 24 weeks).

Comments on this clonotype: This clone's antigen is unknown. Base qualities were left out, and no much larger clone turns up one base away.

What the research found in general, with its limitations: Because every patient had alopecia, a presumed autoimmune disease, the patients' immune response might differ from that of healthy individuals. DPC sensitization did not change how many TCRs were above 1 in 1000 frequency, and no evidence was found of alterations in global repertoire structure. Expanded TCRs formed significantly more large CDR3 similarity clusters than pre-sensitization or healthy control sets, consistent with antigen-driven responses. The number of PT1 expanded TCRs positively correlated with patch test score, significant at thresholds 8, 16 and 32 but not 4. Repeated subsampling changed both the strength of the expansion versus patch-test correlation and the threshold at which that correlation became significant.

The time point label for this specimen denotes: pre-sensitization, week 0. The sample's treatment or condition label, in plain terms: therapeutic diphenylcyclopropenone sensitization with weekly scalp DPC. At each patch-test visit, blood was drawn before the patch test was applied. Eligible patients were aged 18 to 70, diagnosed with alopecia, deemed suitable for DPC therapy, and excluded if pregnant. Total RNA was extracted from unfractionated whole blood that had been collected in Tempus Blood RNA tubes. The junction shows trimming of 4 bases on V and 6 bases on J, and the gene matches do not reach 11 bases of it. The germline V gene supplies CDR1 LGHNA and CDR2 YSLEER. The CDR3 sequence holds 15 residues, the cysteine and phenylalanine included. Kept here is only the CDR3 DNA, which spans 45 bases and is read in frame from base 1. The library was produced with RACE. Sequenced using a NextSeq 500. During library preparation, unique molecular identifiers were attached to individual cDNA molecules so that TCRs could be counted quantitatively and reproducibly. Both TCR alpha and TCR beta chains were sequenced from each blood RNA sample. In the paper's pipeline: A median of around 100,000 TCRs per sample was observed, with a range of about 23,224 to 750,000. V, J and CDR3 annotation of the TCR reads was performed with the Decombinator software suite. To make PS versus PT1 abundance plots, every sample was subsampled to the same number of TCRs (28,000). Expanded TCRs were defined as absent before sensitization and observed at least eight times at the 2-week time point. TCRdb itself trimmed the public reads at Q25 with fastp, ran MiXCR and retained productive beta chains. Rows with a matching CDR3 protein are joined into one entry that keeps the most common DNA and genes. These V and J calls derive from TCRdb rather than the authors' analysis. This sample gives under 300,000 distinct CDR3 sequences in total; more than 6.5% of them show up just once. 2% to 3% of the sample comes from the top ten.

The receptor's source is a woman in her 40s with alopecia areata. Some clones in this sample may be carry-over from other donors' samples. This sample comprised whole blood, obtained in connection with sensitization to the hapten diphenylcyclopropenone (DPC). This chain is built from TRBV4-3 and TRBJ2-7, with 8 bases matching TRBD1. The nucleotides read TGCGCCAGCAGCCGAATTTTAGGACAGGGCCTCGAGCAGTACTTC. Its coded protein is CASSRILGQGLEQYF.